This T cell receptor (beta chain) stems from a study of blood T cell repertoires in COVID-19. Looking at the study overall: The United States, Italy and Spain provided the acute and convalescent COVID-19 samples.

Per the original methods: Reference gene primer amplification gave estimated nucleated cell counts. Some clones are missing from TCRdb's copy, which holds only in-frame ones; the method was immunoSEQ multiplex PCR. That table is the source of V, J and clone size, and D and trimming were worked out from the DNA. The sample records roughly 100,000 clones, 85% to 95% being singletons. CDR3 size: 12 residues. V dropped 2 bases and J dropped 4 bases, with 5 bases sitting between them. The germline CDR1 and CDR2 sequences are KGHSH and LQKENI. V gene TRBV18 combines with J gene TRBJ2-5; no definite D call. Sequenced: peripheral blood. The clonotype comes from a man aged 50 to 60 with active COVID-19. The chain's CDR3 is CASSPNRETQYF. As DNA, the CDR3 is TGTGCCAGCTCACCAAATAGAGAGACCCAGTACTTC.